The text below deals with one T cell receptor (beta chain). One junction end disagrees with the germline gene, perhaps due to a read error. This CDR3 contains 16 residues. Germline V gene data show CDR1 as SGHTA and CDR2 as FQGNSA. This sample is drawn from a study of identical twins. It was template switching that added a universal primer site, and there were unique molecular identifiers on the cDNA. MiXCR was run by TCRdb on the 5' RACE reads, yielding one entry per CDR3 protein. The repertoire holds about 1.7 million distinct CDR3 sequences, with less than 40% as singletons. V usage is TRBV7-2 and J usage is TRBJ2-3, with 10 bases fitting TRBD2. Sequencing used cord blood. The sequence came from a newborn girl in good health. CDR3 protein: CASSFWRTSGPDTRYF. The CDR3 DNA sequence: TGTGCCAGCAGCTTTTGGAGGACTAGCGGTCCAGATACGCGGTATTTT.